The following is a T cell receptor (beta chain) sequence with its context. Its cognate antigen is unknown. From germline, CDR1 is MGHRA and CDR2 YSYEKL. After removal of 0 bases from V and 10 bases from J, the junction contained 9 bases not matched to a gene. This CDR3 region has 16 residues. These data come from a study of T cells in Graves' hyperthyroidism and ophthalmopathy. Whole-study context: Before any treatment, at initial diagnosis, peripheral blood was collected.

RNA transcripts provided the source from which TCR beta CDR3 regions were amplified. In the first-round RT-PCR of the TCR CDR3, the HTBI primer set was used. TCRdb redid the calling of the multiplex PCR reads with MiXCR, one entry per CDR3 protein. The sample records around 440,000 distinct CDR3 sequences, about 15% being singletons. Broader study findings: Ophthalmopathy was identified by the model a median approximately 6.9 months ahead of onset.

Fresh 10 ml peripheral blood yielded PBMCs. The V and J genes are TRBV4-1 and TRBJ1-2; 12 bases are a match to TRBD1. This TCR came from a woman aged 18-29 years with Graves' hyperthyroidism. Sequencing input: blood. The CDR3 is CASSQEPSGTGGLYTF. In DNA form, the CDR3 reads TGCGCCAGCAGCCAAGAACCCTCTGGGACAGGGGGCCTCTACACCTTC.